This T cell receptor beta chain derives from a study of cytomegalovirus exposure and HLA in healthy donors (dated by TCRdb to between 2016 and 2019). Some background on the complete study: According to an earlier analysis of several hundred of the donors, some 180 million T cells yielded 90 million to 130 million unique TCR beta sequences and approximately 300 Gb of sequence data. Both class I and class II loci were covered by HLA typing, at four-digit resolution. Among the approximately 400 genotyped donors, around 79% belonged to the genetic ancestry cluster associated with self-reported Caucasian donors. The aim of the study was to test whether cataloging public T cell receptors could identify signatures of past pathogen exposure. A later genetic analysis used genome-wide SNP genotypes for about 55% of the 666 donors, treating that subset as a discovery cohort. Donor age, sex, ethnicity and CMV serostatus were compiled together with the repertoire data. Roughly 300 gigabases of sequencing data and approximately 92 million unique TCR sequences made up an early release that covered nearly 650 HLA-typed donors. High-throughput TCR immunosequencing, statistical association of individual TCRs with disease status, and machine learning were combined to predict cytomegalovirus infection status. A later analysis re-analyzed previously published TCR beta repertoires from 550 to 700 donors and added high-resolution HLA genotyping to study TCR occurrence patterns. Across some 400 genotyped donors of the cohort, an average of roughly 200,000 unique TCR beta nucleotide sequences per donor were sequenced, and 15% to 20% of those sequences were non-productive. All discovery cohort repertoires had been generated using a single sequencing platform. Typing coverage differed by locus: A, B, C, DRB1 and DQB1 were typed in about 620-630 donors, DQA1 in about 550, DPA1 in around 600, and DPB1 in 400 to 480. The later analysis used no new phenotypic data to find candidate immune exposures, relying instead on TCR beta sequences and their occurrence across donors. An earlier analysis of more than 450 of the donors used high-throughput TCR beta sequencing to judge whether each TCR beta V gene segment behaved as functional or pseudogenic. Using immunosequencing, the study profiled T cell repertoires from fewer than 700 subjects and related those repertoires to cytomegalovirus serostatus. Along with the approximately 600-subject first cohort, a separate validation cohort of over a hundred different subjects was used. About 5 DR-DQ haplotypes were handled as single units for association and clustering, since linkage in the cohort was strong. Overall results and qualifications from the work: Compared with equally common non-associated chains, HLA-associated TCR beta chains in a later analysis were more clonally expanded and had lower generation probabilities. In a later analysis, the rate of TCR association differed among HLA loci, with DRB1 alleles having the most associated TCRs and HLA-C alleles having the fewest. The only immune exposure information available for the cohort was CMV serostatus. Sequencing depth was assumed to be roughly uniform across donors in the presence/absence analyses, though that assumption may not hold. An association between a missense DCLRE1C variant and V-gene and J-gene trimming of TCR beta chains was found in a later genetic analysis and replicated in an independent cohort. Correlated functional status among segregating V segments might be attributable to linkage disequilibrium, but an unknown experimental factor could not be ruled out. According to a later genetic analysis, donors in an Asian-associated ancestry cluster had fewer N-insertions in productive TCRs than the approximately 650-donor mean. A further reported finding was that TCR beta sequences accurately predicted the HLA-A and HLA-B alleles for most subjects in the first cohort. The 87-base-pair reads could not distinguish some IMGT-functional V segments, including TRBV6-2 and TRBV6-3, so those segments were excluded. It was suggested by the authors that the approach could potentially be generalized to other disease states and immunological phenotypes. When HLA alleles, especially DR and DQ, strongly co-occurred, TCR associations were difficult to assign to individual alleles. HLA typing was unavailable for some donors at each locus, so association tests used only the typed subset. In a later analysis, most CMV-associated TCR beta chains were found to appear HLA-restricted, with HLA associations seemingly driven largely by CMV exposure. In this cohort, only TCR beta chains were sequenced, and detectable features were limited by the absence of alpha or paired-chain data. In vitro tests confirmed that a few of the cytomegalovirus-associated TCR beta chains recognize cytomegalovirus antigens. Several of the top co-occurrence clusters appeared to be linked to parvovirus B19, influenza, CMV and Epstein-Barr virus, according to a later analysis. A cluster of highly shared sequence variants was judged likely to be a technical artifact of the sequencing pipeline. A total of around 150 TCR beta chains were listed by the study as associated with cytomegalovirus. In both the original and validation cohorts, the classifier was reported to diagnose cytomegalovirus status with high specificity and sensitivity. Most TCR sequences were seen in very few donors, while some public TCRs were found in many individuals. Because counts were too low, about 15 rarely observed V segments, including chromosome 9 orphons, were left out of the earlier analysis of about 620 of the donors. Broadly in line with IMGT annotations, most TCR beta V segments showed up in productive rearrangements about 87% or about 30% of the time in an earlier analysis of approximately 640 of the donors. Specific HLA alleles were associated with around 18,000 TCR beta sequences at a false discovery rate of 0.05 in a later analysis.

The cohort was made up of under 800 healthy bone marrow donors. All cohort members were sampled while nominally healthy, although unrecorded immune exposures were likely present. The donor tested CMV seropositive and was one of the 289 seropositive cohort members. A peripheral blood sample was provided by each donor, and peripheral blood mononuclear cells were used for TCR beta sequencing. Genomic DNA was extracted from the blood cell samples with the Qiagen DNeasy Blood Extraction Kit. V sheds 4 bases and J sheds 4 bases, leaving 17 bases between their ends. CDR1 and CDR2, looked up from the germline V gene, are SGHRS and YFSETQ. The CDR3 goes from the cysteine to the phenylalanine over 15 residues. Only the CDR3 region is kept as DNA, spanning 45 bases read in frame from base 1. As concerns this clone: Its binding antigen is unknown.

Libraries were made using the immunoSEQ multiplex PCR assay. For the multiplex PCR, a mixture combining 60 forward primers for TCR Vbeta segments and 13 reverse primers for TCR Jbeta segments was used. A multiplex PCR assay on genomic DNA amplified the CDR3 region of rearranged TCR beta genes. The Illumina HiSeq System was used to sequence the amplified TCR beta libraries as 87-base-pair reads. Regarding the original processing steps: A later analysis counted about 80 million unique TCR beta chains across the 550 to 750 repertoires, and some 12 million of these chains were shared by at least two donors. To remove PCR and sequencing errors, raw reads were error-corrected and collapsed into unique sequences using a nearest-neighbor algorithm that merged closely related sequences. To assign V, D and J gene segments, CDR3 sequences were aligned to IMGT reference sequences. Each retained sequence needed at least a six-nucleotide match to both a V gene segment and a J gene segment. Rearrangements were classified as productive when the CDR3 lacked stop codons and remained in frame with V and J, and all other rearrangements were classified as non-productive. CDR3 was defined by IMGT convention, running from the second conserved V-encoded cysteine to the conserved J-encoded phenylalanine. The earlier analysis of about 610 of the donors excluded any sequence lacking an unambiguous match to a single V gene segment. An earlier analysis of just under 600 of the donors called V segments functional above 56.7% productive rearrangements and segregating when the between-donor standard deviation exceeded 5%. A statistical classification framework was developed to diagnose cytomegalovirus status using the catalog of TCR beta chain sequences. In a later analysis, TCR nucleotide sequences were compared against IMGT/GENE-DB human TR gene sequences so that V and J genes could be assigned. In a later analysis, CDR3 sequences and most-parsimonious VDJ recombination scenarios were assigned using the TCRdist pipeline. In a later analysis, each TCR beta chain was defined by its CDR3 amino acid sequence together with its V-gene family, and reads lacking a unique V-gene family were excluded. To address suspected cross-contamination and a sequencing artifact, a later analysis removed under 600 highly shared, low-generation-probability nucleotide sequences. For each public chain, a later analysis derived a clonal expansion index from normalized ranks of inferred template counts within each repertoire. A later analysis computed generation probabilities with a VDJ recombination model fitted to out-of-frame rearrangements, and checked the results against IGoR. Hypergeometric tests were used in a later analysis to score TCR-TCR, TCR-HLA and TCR-CMV co-occurrence, with a repertoire-size bias correction applied to the TCR pairs. In a later analysis, false discovery rates were estimated by permuting HLA or CMV assignments 20 times. In a later analysis, co-occurring TCRs were grouped with DBSCAN, and TCRdist sequence similarity was added when clustering was performed within HLA-allele-positive subsets. Co-occurrence clustering excluded repertoires with fewer than 30,000 or more than 120,000 public chains, plus five with anomalous nucleotide sharing. TCRdb obtained this table from immuneACCESS and retained in-frame rearrangements with V and J assigned. These tables miss some clones; where compared with another copy, unresolved V genes account for less than half of the shortfall, and the remainder is unexplained. V, J and clone size reflect that table, while D and trimming were determined from the DNA. This sample's table carries 200,000 to 250,000 clones. Over 0.75% of the sample belongs to the ten largest clones.

The sample was PBMCs. Recombination connected TRBV5-1 to TRBJ1-2, with TRBD1 tentatively as D gene (6 bases match). This TCR was sampled from a woman aged 25 to 39 in good health and CMV-seropositive. At the DNA level, the sequence is TGCGCCAGCAGCCCCCGTGGGAGGGGGGTCTATGGCTACACCTTC. The translation is CASSPRGRGVYGYTF.